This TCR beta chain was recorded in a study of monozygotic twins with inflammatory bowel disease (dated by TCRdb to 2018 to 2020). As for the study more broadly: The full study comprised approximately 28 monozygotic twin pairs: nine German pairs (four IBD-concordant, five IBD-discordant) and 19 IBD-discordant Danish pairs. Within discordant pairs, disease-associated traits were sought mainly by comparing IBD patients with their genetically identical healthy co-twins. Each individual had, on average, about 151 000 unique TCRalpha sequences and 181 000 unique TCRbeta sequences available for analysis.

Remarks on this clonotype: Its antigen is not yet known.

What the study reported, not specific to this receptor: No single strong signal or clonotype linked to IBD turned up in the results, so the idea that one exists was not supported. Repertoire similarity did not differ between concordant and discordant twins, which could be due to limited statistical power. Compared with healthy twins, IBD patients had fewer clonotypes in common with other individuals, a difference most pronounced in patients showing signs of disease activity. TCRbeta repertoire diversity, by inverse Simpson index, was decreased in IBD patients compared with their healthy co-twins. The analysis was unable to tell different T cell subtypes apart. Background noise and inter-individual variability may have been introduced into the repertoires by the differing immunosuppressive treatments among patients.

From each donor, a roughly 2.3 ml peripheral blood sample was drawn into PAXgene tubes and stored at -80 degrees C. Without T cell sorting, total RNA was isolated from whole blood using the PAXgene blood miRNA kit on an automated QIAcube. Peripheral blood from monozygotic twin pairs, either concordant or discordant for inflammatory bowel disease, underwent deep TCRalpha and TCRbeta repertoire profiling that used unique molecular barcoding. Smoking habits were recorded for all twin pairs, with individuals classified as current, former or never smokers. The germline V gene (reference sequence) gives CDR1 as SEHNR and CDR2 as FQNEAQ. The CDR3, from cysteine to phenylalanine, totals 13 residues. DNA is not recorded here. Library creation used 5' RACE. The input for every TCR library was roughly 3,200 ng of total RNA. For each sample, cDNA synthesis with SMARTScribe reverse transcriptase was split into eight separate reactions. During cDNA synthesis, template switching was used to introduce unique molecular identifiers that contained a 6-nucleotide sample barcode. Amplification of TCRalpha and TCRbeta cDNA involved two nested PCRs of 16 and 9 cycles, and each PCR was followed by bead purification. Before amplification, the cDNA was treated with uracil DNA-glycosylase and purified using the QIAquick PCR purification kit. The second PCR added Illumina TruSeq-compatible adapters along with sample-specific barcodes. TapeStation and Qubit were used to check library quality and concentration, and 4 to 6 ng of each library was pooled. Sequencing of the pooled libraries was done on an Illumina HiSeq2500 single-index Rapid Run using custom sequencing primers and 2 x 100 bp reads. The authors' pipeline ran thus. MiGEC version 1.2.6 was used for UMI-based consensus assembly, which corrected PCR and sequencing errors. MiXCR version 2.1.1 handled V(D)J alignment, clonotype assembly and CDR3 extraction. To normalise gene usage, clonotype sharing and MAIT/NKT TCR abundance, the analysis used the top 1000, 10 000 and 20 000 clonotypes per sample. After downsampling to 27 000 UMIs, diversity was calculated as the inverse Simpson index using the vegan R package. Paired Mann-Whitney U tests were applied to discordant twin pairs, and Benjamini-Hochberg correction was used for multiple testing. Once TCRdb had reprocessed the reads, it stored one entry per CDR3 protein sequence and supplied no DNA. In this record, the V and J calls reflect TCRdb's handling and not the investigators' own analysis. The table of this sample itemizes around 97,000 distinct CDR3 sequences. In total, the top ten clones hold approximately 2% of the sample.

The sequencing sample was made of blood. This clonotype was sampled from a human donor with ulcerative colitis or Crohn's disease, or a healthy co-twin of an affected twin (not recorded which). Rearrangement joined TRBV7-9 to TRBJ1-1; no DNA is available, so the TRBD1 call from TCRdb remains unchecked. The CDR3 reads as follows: CASSWTANTEAFF.